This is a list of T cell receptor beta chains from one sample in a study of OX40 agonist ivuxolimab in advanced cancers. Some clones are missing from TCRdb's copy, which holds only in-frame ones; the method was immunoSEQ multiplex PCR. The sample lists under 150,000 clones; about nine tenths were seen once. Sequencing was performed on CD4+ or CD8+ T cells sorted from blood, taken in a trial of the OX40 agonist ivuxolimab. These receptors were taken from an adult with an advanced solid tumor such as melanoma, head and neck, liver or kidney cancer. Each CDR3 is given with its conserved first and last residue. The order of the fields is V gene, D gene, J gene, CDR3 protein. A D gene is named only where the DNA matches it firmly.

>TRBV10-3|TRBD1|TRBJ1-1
CAAGQEQNTEAFF
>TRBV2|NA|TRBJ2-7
CASISWGAGDNEQYF
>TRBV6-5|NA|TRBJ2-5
CASRSTKETQYF
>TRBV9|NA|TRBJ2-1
CASSVGIGRLLSSYNEQFF
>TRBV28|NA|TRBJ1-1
CASTPPGATEAFF
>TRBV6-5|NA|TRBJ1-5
CASRETRSNQPQHF
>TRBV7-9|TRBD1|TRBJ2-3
CASSARQGDTQYF
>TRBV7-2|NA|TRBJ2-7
CASSLNGPTSYEQYF
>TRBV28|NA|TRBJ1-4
CASSYVTAKLFF
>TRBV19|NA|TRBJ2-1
CASSTRAGIGRVGEQFF
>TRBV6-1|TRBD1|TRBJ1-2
CASRIQGTREGYTF
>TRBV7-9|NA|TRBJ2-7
CASSSTTGSYEQYF
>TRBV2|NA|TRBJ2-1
CASRPDAGRSYNEQFF
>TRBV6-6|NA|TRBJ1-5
CASSFSGQPQHF
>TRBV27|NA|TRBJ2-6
CASNSTRPKNSGANVLTF
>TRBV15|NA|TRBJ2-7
CATSRDPSGLQYF
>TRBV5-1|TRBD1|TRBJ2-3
CASSFQDRPDTQYF
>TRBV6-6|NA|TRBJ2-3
CASSYSSTAYTDTQYF
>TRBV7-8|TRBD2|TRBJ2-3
CASSPGSGRRTDTQYF
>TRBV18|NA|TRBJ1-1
CASSRDMEMGFTEAFF
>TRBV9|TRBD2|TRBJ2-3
CASSVAPSGRMTDTQYF
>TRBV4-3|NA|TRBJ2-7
CASSPGGLIYEQYF
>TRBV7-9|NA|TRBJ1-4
CASSPGGVNVEKLFF
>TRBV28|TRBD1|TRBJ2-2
CASRATGGLTGELFF